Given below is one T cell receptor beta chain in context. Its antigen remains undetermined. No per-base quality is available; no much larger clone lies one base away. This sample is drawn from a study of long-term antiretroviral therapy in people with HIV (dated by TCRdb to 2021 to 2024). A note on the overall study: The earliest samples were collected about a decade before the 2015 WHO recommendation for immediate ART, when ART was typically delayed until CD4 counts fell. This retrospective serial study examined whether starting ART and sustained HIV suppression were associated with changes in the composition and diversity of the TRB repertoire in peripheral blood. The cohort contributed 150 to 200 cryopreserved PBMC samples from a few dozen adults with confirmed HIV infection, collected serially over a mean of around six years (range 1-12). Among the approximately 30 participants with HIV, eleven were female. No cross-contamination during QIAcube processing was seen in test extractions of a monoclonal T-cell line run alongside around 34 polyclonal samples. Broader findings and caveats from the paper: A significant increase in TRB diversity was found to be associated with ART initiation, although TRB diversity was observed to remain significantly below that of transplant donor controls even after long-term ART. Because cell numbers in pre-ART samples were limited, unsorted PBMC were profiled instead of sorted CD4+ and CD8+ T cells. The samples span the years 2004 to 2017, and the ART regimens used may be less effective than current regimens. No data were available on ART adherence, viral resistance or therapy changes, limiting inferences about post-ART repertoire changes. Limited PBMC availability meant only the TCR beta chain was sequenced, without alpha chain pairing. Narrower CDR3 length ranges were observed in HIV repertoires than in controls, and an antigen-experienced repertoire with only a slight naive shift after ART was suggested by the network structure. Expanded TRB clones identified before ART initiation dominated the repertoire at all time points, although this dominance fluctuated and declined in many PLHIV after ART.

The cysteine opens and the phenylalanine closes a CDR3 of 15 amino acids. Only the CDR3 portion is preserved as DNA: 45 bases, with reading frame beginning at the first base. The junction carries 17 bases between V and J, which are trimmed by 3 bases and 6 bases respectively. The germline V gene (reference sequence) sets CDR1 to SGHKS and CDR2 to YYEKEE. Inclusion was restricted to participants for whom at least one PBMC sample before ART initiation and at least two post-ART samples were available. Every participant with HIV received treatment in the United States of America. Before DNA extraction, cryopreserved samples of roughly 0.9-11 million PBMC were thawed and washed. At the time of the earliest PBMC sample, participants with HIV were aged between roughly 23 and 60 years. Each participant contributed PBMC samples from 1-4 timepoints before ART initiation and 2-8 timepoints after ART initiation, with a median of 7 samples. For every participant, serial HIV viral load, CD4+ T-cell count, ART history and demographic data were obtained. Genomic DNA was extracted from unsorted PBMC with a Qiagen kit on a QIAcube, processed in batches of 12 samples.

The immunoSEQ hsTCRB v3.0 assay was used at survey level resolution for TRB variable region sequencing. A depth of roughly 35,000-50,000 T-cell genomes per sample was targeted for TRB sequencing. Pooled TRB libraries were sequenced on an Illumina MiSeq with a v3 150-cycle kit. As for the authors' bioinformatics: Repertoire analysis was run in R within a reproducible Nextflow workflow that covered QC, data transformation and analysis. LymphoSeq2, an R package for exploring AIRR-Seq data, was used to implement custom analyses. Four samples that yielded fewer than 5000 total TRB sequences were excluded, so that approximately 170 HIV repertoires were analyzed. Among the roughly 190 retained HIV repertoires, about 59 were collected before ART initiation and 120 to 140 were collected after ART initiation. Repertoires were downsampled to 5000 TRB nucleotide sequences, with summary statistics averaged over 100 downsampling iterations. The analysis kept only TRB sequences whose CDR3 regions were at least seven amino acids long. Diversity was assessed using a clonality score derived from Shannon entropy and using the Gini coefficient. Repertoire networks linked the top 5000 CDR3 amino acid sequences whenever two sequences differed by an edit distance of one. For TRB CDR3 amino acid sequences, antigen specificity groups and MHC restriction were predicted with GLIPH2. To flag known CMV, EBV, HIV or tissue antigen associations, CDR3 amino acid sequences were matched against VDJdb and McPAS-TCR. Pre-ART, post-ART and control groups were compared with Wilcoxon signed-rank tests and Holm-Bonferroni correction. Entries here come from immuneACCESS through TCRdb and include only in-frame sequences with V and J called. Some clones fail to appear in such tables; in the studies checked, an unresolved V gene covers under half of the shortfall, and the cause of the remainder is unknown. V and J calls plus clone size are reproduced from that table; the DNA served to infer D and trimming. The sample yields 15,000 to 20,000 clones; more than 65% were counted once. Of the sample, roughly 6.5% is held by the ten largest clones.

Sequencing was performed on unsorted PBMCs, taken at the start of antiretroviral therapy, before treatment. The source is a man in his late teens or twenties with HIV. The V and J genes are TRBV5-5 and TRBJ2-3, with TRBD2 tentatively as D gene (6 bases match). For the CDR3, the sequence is CASSSEGGGGDTQYF. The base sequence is TGTGCCAGCAGCTCGGAGGGCGGAGGCGGGGATACGCAGTATTTT.